The next 2 T cell receptor beta chains were all read from a single sample in a study of regulatory T cells in long-lasting Graves disease. Arm-PCR of CDR3 regions with iRepertoire HTBI primers generated TCR beta libraries. A single record per CDR3 protein comes from TCRdb applying MiXCR to the multiplex PCR reads. The sample lists around 340,000 distinct CDR3 sequences; 15% to 20% were seen once. Time point: persistent/refractory GD, antithyroid drugs over 5 years with positive TRAb. PBMC-derived RNA was used for the TCR library. The sequences come from peripheral blood mononuclear cells (PBMCs), collected when the disease was refractory, from a patient treated with antithyroid drugs. These receptor sequences come from a female donor with Graves disease.

This clonotype was observed many times. The chain links TRBV6-1 to TRBJ1-5; D gene unclear. The CDR3 covers 15 residues. Trimming took 5 bases from V and 3 from J, leaving 14 bases between them. Germline-derived CDR1 and CDR2 are MNHNS and SASEGT. The CDR3, as DNA: TGTGCCAGCAGTCCCCCCGGTGCCCTCAATCAGCCCCAGCATTTT. Translated, it gives CASSPPGALNQPQHF.

The table lists this clonotype with many counts. The genes are TRBV10-3 and TRBJ2-7; possibly TRBD1 or TRBD2 for D (5 bases each). Between the trimmed V and J ends, which lost 8 bases and 3 bases, there was a span of 8 bases. From germline, CDR1 is ENHRY and CDR2 SYGVKD. This CDR3 is built from 11 residues. DNA of the CDR3: TGTGCCATCTCTGGGGGCTACGAGCAGTACTTC. As protein: CAISGGYEQYF.